This passage covers 16 T cell receptor beta chains from one sample sequenced in a study of blood T cell repertoires in COVID-19. Data came from immunoSEQ multiplex PCR; TCRdb stores just in-frame clones and leaves some out. Among more than 200,000 clones listed, about 86% were seen once. Sequenced input: peripheral blood. Receptors were obtained from a woman in her fifties or sixties with COVID-19, enrolled during active disease.

The chain links TRBV19 to TRBJ1-2; D unresolved. CDR3 length: 15 amino acids. The ends were cut back, 10 bases at V and 3 bases at J, with 21 bases in the middle. The germline CDR1 and CDR2 sequences are LNHDA and SQIVND (reference sequence). The CDR3 region is CATRPGGLVDYGYTF. Written as DNA, the CDR3 is TGTGCCACTCGCCCTGGAGGGCTAGTGGACTATGGCTACACCTTC.

The chain employs TRBV28 and TRBJ2-5, with D perhaps TRBD1 (5 bases). The V and J ends lost 6 bases and 1 base respectively, with 9 bases between them. This CDR3 is 13 amino acids long. From germline, CDR1 is MDHEN and CDR2 SYDVKM. The CDR3 DNA sequence: TGTGCCAGCAGACACCAGGGCCAAGAGACCCAGTACTTC. Protein sequence: CASRHQGQETQYF.

CDR3 DNA: TGTGCCACCAGTGGGGCAGGGGCAGATACGCAGTATTTT. Protein product: CATSGAGADTQYF. The chain joins TRBV24-1 to TRBJ2-3, with a weak D call TRBD1 (6 bases). Trimming removed 5 bases from V and 4 bases from J, with 9 bases in between. Germline loops: CDR1 KGHDR, CDR2 SFDVKD. This CDR3 has 13 residues.

This clone has at least ten counts. The gene calls are TRBV4-3 and TRBJ1-5, with no clear D. Germline V CDR1 and CDR2: LGHNA, YSLEER. CDR3 length equals 15 residues. The germline V and J ends were trimmed by 0 bases and 6 bases, with 12 bases remaining between them. The CDR3 here is CASSQDPSGGQPQHF. The CDR3 DNA sequence: TGCGCCAGCAGCCAAGACCCCTCAGGTGGTCAGCCCCAGCATTTT.

J is TRBJ2-2 and V is TRBV5-1; 8 bases are shared with TRBD1. CDR3 length equals 16 residues. The V segment lost 3 bases and the J segment 0 bases; nucleotides outside the gene matches: 4. Per germline, CDR1 SGHRS and CDR2 YFSETQ. CDR3 amino acids: CASSWDRPSNTGELFF. The DNA for the CDR3 is TGCGCCAGCAGCTGGGACAGGCCCTCGAACACCGGGGAGCTGTTTTTT.

The V and J genes are TRBV28 and TRBJ2-2; D is ambiguous. Germline lookup yields CDR1 MDHEN and CDR2 SYDVKM. The CDR3 contains 13 residues. Trimming removed 7 bases at V and 6 bases at J, with 12 bases between. Here the CDR3 reads CASTPLRSGELFF. The CDR3 bases are TGTGCCAGCACCCCATTGAGGTCCGGGGAGCTGTTTTTT.

This chain uses TRBV4-1 with TRBJ1-1, with D hard to call. CDR3 length: 16 residues. Germline loops: CDR1 MGHRA, CDR2 YSYEKL. The ends were cut back, 4 bases at V and 3 bases at J, with 18 bases in the middle. This CDR3 is CASSPHLQIPYTEAFF. The CDR3 bases are TGCGCCAGCAGCCCCCACCTACAGATACCCTACACTGAAGCTTTCTTT.

This chain connects TRBV10-3 to TRBJ1-6; D is undetermined. There are 13 residues in the CDR3. V lost 2 bases and J 4 bases, leaving 3 bases between the germline ends. In germline, CDR1 is ENHRY, CDR2 SYGVKD. The CDR3 DNA reads TGTGCCATCAGTGAGACATATAATTCACCCCTCCACTTT. This translates into CAISETYNSPLHF.

The rearrangement links TRBV27 to TRBJ1-1, with 9 positions matching TRBD1. V was clipped by 6 bases and J by 5 bases; unmatched bases: 1. The CDR3 is made up of 12 amino acids. Germline lookup yields CDR1 MNHEY and CDR2 SMNVEV (reference sequence). This CDR3 reads CASRTGGTEAFF. CDR3 DNA sequence: TGTGCCAGCAGGACAGGGGGAACTGAAGCTTTCTTT.

The chain combines TRBV7-7 with TRBJ2-5; 8 positions match TRBD1. The length of the CDR3 is 14 residues. Germline CDR1 reads SSHAT; CDR2 reads FNYEAQ (reference sequence). V shed 5 bases, J shed 1 base, and the junction held 3 bases outside the gene matches. The CDR3, as DNA: TGTGCCAGCAGCCCACAGGGGGTCCAAGAGACCCAGTACTTC. Translation: CASSPQGVQETQYF. Combining the CDR3 with reference TRBV7-7 and TRBJ2-5 gives the whole variable domain GAGVSQSPRYKVTKRGQDVTLRCDPISSHATLYWYQQALGQGPEFLTYFNYEAQPDKSGLPSDRFSAERPEGSISTLTIQRTEQRDSAMYRCASSPQGVQETQYFGPGTRLLVL.

The chain employs TRBV11-2 and TRBJ2-2, with TRBD1 matching 8 bases. J gave up 6 bases and V 5 bases, and 11 bases lay outside the gene matches. This CDR3 has 16 residues. Germline assignment: CDR1 SGHAT and CDR2 FQNNGV. For the CDR3, the DNA is TGTGCCAGCAGCGTGAGACGGACAGGGCGCGCCGGGGAGCTGTTTTTT. Its translation is CASSVRRTGRAGELFF.

This clone was picked up a small number of times. J is TRBJ2-2 and V is TRBV6-5; weak D call: TRBD1 (5 bases). In germline, CDR1 is MNHEY, CDR2 SVGAGI. The CDR3 covers 14 residues. Trimming removed 6 bases at V and 6 bases at J, with 14 bases between. This CDR3 is CASSPDSNPGELFF. Here the CDR3 DNA reads TGTGCCAGCAGCCCCGACAGTAACCCCGGGGAGCTGTTTTTT.

This chain links TRBV14 with TRBJ2-5; D gene uncertain. V lost 2 bases to trimming and J lost 7 bases, with 8 bases between them. This CDR3 contains 12 residues. Germline V lookup: CDR1 SGHDN, CDR2 FVKESK. CDR3 protein: CASSQSGGTQYF. In DNA form, the CDR3 reads TGTGCCAGCAGCCAATCAGGTGGGACCCAGTACTTC.

CDR3 loop: CASSQEWPGRSYEQYF. The CDR3 coding sequence is TGCGCCAGCAGCCAAGAATGGCCAGGCCGTTCCTACGAGCAGTACTTC. The genes are TRBV4-1 and TRBJ2-7, with no clear D. CDR1 and CDR2 (germline): MGHRA, YSYEKL. V lost 0 bases, J lost 1 base, and 13 bases lay in between. This CDR3 region has 16 residues.

The V call is TRBV4-1, the J call TRBJ1-2, with a weak D call TRBD1 (6 bases). Trimming left V 1 base short and J 3 bases short, with 9 bases between. The CDR3 runs to 14 residues. Per the germline V gene, CDR1 is MGHRA and CDR2 is YSYEKL. The CDR3 is CASSQVQGDYGYTF. The CDR3, as DNA: TGCGCCAGCAGCCAAGTACAGGGCGACTATGGCTACACCTTC.

This clone appeared once. The CDR3 region is CASSQAPADTQYF. In nucleotides, the CDR3 is TGTGCCAGCAGCCAAGCCCCCGCAGATACGCAGTATTTT. The chain uses TRBV3-1 (or the pseudogene TRBV3-2) and TRBJ2-3; D is ambiguous. The V gene's germline CDR1 is LGHDT and CDR2 YNNKEL (reference sequence). The CDR3 is 13 residues long. The V end lost 1 base, the J end lost 4 bases, and 6 bases lay between the germline ends.